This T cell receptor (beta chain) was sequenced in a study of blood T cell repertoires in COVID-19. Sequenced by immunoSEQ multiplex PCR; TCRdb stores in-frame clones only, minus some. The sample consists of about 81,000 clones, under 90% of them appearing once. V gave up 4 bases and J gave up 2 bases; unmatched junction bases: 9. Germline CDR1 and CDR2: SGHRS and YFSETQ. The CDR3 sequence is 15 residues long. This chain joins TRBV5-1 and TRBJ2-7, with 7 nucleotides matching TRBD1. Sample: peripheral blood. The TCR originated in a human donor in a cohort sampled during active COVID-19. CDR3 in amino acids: CASSKTGTVAYEQYF. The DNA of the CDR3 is TGCGCCAGCAGCAAAACCGGGACAGTAGCCTACGAGCAGTACTTC.